The entry below describes one TCR beta chain. The antigen is unknown. These data come from a study of T cell responses to AZD1222 COVID-19 vaccine. The germline V gene has CDR1 SGHVT and CDR2 SQSDAQ. This CDR3 has 15 amino acids. V lost 1 base to trimming and J lost 7 bases; unmatched junction nucleotides: 6. TCRdb's copy holds only in-frame clones and misses some; the assay was immunoSEQ multiplex PCR. The table records some 170,000 clones, just under 90% of them present only once. Study conclusions and caveats: Repertoire sampling was restricted to post-peak T cell response timepoints. Among the donors, most were white British and more were female, and clonal diversity was possibly underestimated.

The TCR was taken from an adult who received the MenACWY meningococcal vaccine as a control. The sample in question was peripheral blood, obtained 28 days after the second dose of the MenACWY control vaccine. This rearrangement joins TRBV7-4 to TRBJ1-5; the match to TRBD1 covers 8 bases. The CDR3 nucleotides read TGTGCCAGCAGCTTAGGACAGGGGAGGAAACAGCCCCAGCATTTT. It translates to CASSLGQGRKQPQHF.